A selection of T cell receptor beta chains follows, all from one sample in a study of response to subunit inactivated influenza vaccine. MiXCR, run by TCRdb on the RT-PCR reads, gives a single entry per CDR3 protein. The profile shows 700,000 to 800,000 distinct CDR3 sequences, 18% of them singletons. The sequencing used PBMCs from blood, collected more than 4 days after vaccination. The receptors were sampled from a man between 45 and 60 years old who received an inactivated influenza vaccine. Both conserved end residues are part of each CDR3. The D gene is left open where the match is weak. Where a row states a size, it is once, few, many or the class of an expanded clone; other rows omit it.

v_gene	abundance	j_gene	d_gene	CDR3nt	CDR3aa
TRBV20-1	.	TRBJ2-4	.	TGCAGTGCTCGATTACAGGGTGGGGTTAGAAACATTCAGTACTTC	CSARLQGGVRNIQYF
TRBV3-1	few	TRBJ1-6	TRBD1	TGTGCCAGCAGCGGTCGGGACAGTAATTCACCCCTCCACTTT	CASSGRDSNSPLHF
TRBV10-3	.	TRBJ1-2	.	TGTGCCATCAGTGAAACTCTAGGGCCGGGCGACTATGGCTACACCTTC	CAISETLGPGDYGYTF
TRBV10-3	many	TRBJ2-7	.	TGTGCCATCAGTGAGTCGTCCTGGGTTGGAGCAGACTTC	CAISESSWVGADF
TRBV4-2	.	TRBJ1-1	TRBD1	TGTGCCAGCAGCCGACAGGGACAGGGGAGGGCTGAAGCTTTCTTT	CASSRQGQGRAEAFF
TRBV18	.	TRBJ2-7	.	TGTGCCAGCTCACAATTCCCACGGTACGAGCAGTACTTC	CASSQFPRYEQYF
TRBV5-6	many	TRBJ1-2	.	TGTGCCAGCAGCTTGGCAGTCTATGGCTACACCTTC	CASSLAVYGYTF
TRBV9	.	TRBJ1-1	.	TGTGCCAGCAGCGACAACCTGAACACTGAAGCTTTCTTT	CASSDNLNTEAFF
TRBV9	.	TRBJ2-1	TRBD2	TGTGCCAGCAGCCCATTGAACCCGGGACTAGCGGGAGGTCAGGAGTTCTTC	CASSPLNPGLAGGQEFF
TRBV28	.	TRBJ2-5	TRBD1	TGTGCCAGCAGTCCATACCGTGACAGGGGACCTCAAGAGACCCAGTACTTC	CASSPYRDRGPQETQYF
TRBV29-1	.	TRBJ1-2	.	TGCAGCGTTGAAGTCCCCCCCGGGTTTGGCTACACCTTC	CSVEVPPGFGYTF
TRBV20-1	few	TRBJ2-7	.	TGCAGTGCTGTCGGGGACTGGATCTACGAGCAGTACTTC	CSAVGDWIYEQYF
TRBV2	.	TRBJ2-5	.	TGTGCCAGCAGCGTCCATGACGAGACCCAGTACTTC	CASSVHDETQYF
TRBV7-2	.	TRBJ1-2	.	TGTGCCAGCACAGGGGTCCATGTGGAGGGCTACACCTTC	CASTGVHVEGYTF
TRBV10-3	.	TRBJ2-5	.	TGTGCCATCAGTGCGACAGGTCAAGAGACCCAGTACTTC	CAISATGQETQYF
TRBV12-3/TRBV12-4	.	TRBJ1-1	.	TGTGCCAGCAGTCCGTCAAGGGCTGCGAACACTGAAGCTTTCTTT	CASSPSRAANTEAFF
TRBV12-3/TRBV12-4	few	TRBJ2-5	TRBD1	TGTGCCAGCAGTTCGAGTTTTTGGGACAGGGGTCAAGAGACCCAGTACTTC	CASSSSFWDRGQETQYF
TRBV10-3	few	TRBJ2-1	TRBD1	TGTGCCATCAGTGAGTCAGCCACCGGGACAGGCTACAATGAGCAGTTCTTC	CAISESATGTGYNEQFF
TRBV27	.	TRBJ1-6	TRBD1	TGTGCCAGCAGTTTGACAGGGTGGGGGAATTCACCCCTCCACTTT	CASSLTGWGNSPLHF
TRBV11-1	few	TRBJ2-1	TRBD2	TGTGCCAGCAGCTTTGACCGGACTAGCGGGCCTCTTTCCTACAATGAGCAGTTCTTC	CASSFDRTSGPLSYNEQFF
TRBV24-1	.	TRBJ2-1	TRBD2	TGTGCCACCAGTGTCGCGGGAGGGCCCCACAATGAGCAGTTCTTC	CATSVAGGPHNEQFF
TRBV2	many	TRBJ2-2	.	TGTGCCAGCAGTGAAGGGGACTTAGCCACCGGGGAGCTGTTTTTT	CASSEGDLATGELFF
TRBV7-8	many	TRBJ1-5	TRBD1	TGTGCCAGCAGCCCGGACAGGGGACGAAATCAGCCCCAGCATTTT	CASSPDRGRNQPQHF
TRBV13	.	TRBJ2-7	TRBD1	TGTGCCAGCAGCGCCAGACAGGGGGCGGGGGAGCAGTACTTC	CASSARQGAGEQYF
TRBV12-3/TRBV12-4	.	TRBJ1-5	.	TGTGCCAGCAGTGACATAGGGGGGGGGGCGAAGGCTCAGCCCCAGCATTTT	CASSDIGGGAKAQPQHF
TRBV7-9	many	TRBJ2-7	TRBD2	TGTGCCAGCAGCCCAGCGGGGATTGCCTACGAGCAGTACTTC	CASSPAGIAYEQYF
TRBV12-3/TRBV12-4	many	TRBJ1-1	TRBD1	TGTGCCAGCAACAAACAGGGGGCCTACACTGAAGCTTTCTTT	CASNKQGAYTEAFF
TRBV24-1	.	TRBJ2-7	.	TGTGCCACCAGTGATCCCGTCTCCTACGAGCAGTACTTC	CATSDPVSYEQYF
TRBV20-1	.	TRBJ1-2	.	TGCAGTGCTAGAGTTATCGGGGTCGGCTACACCTTC	CSARVIGVGYTF
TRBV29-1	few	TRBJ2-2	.	TGCAGCGTCCTCCTAATGCTGAACACCGGGGAGCTGTTTTTT	CSVLLMLNTGELFF
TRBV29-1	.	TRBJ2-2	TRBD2	TGCAGCGTGAGGGGGACTAGCGGGGGGACCGGGGAGCTGTTTTTT	CSVRGTSGGTGELFF
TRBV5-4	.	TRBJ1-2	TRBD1	TGTGCCAGCAGCTTGGTGGACGTTTTCCTGACAGGGCCGGGACGTGGCTACACCTTC	CASSLVDVFLTGPGRGYTF
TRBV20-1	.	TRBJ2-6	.	TGCAGTGTTTCCCTCTCTGGGGCCAACGTCCTGACTTTC	CSVSLSGANVLTF
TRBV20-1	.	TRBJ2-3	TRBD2	TGCAGTGCTAGAGAAGCGGGGGGAGCTTTGGCAACGCAGTATTTT	CSAREAGGALATQYF
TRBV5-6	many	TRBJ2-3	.	TGTGCCAGCAGCCAGCGCTTTTCCACAGATACGCAGTATTTT	CASSQRFSTDTQYF
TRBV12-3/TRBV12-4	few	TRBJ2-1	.	TGTGCCAGCAGTTCAGGACAGAATGAGCAGTTCTTC	CASSSGQNEQFF
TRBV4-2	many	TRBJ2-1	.	TGTGCCAGCAGCGCCACCGGGAATGAGCAGTTCTTC	CASSATGNEQFF
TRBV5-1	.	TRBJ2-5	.	TGCGCCAGCAGCTTGACTAACGGGGGTGAGACCCAGTACTTC	CASSLTNGGETQYF
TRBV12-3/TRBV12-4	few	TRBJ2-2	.	TGTGCCAGCAGTTTGATCCAGGGGCACACCGGGGAGCTGTTTTTT	CASSLIQGHTGELFF